This passage covers 8 T cell receptor beta chains from one sample sequenced in a study of blood T cell repertoires in COVID-19. This table comes from immunoSEQ multiplex PCR, and its TCRdb copy is limited to in-frame clones, with some not included. Here the sample spans about 300,000 clones, 65% to 85% being singletons. The sequencing input was peripheral blood. The receptors originated from a human donor with COVID-19, enrolled during active disease. The donor label of this sample is uncertain.

This clone was counted between two and nine times. The chain combines TRBV6-2 or TRBV6-3 with TRBJ1-1, with D unresolved. Per germline, CDR1 MNHEY and CDR2 SVGEGT. CDR3 size: 17 residues. Trimming pared 2 bases from V and 0 bases from J, leaving 16 bases between. CDR3 sequence: CASSYPLGPEMNTEAFF. CDR3 coding DNA: TGTGCCAGCAGTTACCCGTTGGGTCCGGAGATGAACACTGAAGCTTTCTTT.

V usage is TRBV19 and J usage is TRBJ2-2; 9 nucleotides match TRBD2. The CDR3 extends over 16 amino acids. The germline V gene has CDR1 LNHDA and CDR2 SQIVND (reference sequence). Germline trimming cut 3 bases from V and 2 bases from J; bases unmatched to any gene: 4. Here the CDR3 reads CASSMIAGENTGELFF. The CDR3 bases are TGTGCCAGTAGTATGATAGCGGGAGAAAACACCGGGGAGCTGTTTTTT.

This rearrangement joins TRBV7-2 to TRBJ2-3, with D perhaps TRBD2 (5 bases). V dropped 3 bases and J dropped 1 base, with 14 bases sitting between them. Germline CDR1 is SGHTA and CDR2 is FQGNSA. CDR3 length: 16 amino acids. CDR3 sequence (DNA): TGTGCCAGCAGCTTGCAAGGGAGTTTGGGCACAGATACGCAGTATTTT. Protein: CASSLQGSLGTDTQYF.

The chain employs TRBV24-1 and TRBJ2-2, with 10 bases matching TRBD1. V was clipped by 7 bases and J by 3 bases; unmatched bases: 1. This CDR3 contains 14 residues. Germline CDR1 reads KGHDR; CDR2 reads SFDVKD. Here the CDR3 reads CATRGTGDTGELFF. CDR3 in DNA: TGTGCCACCAGGGGGACAGGGGACACCGGGGAGCTGTTTTTT.

The CDR3 is CASSFQGETEAFF. The CDR3 DNA reads as TGTGCCAGTAGTTTTCAGGGGGAGACTGAAGCTTTCTTT. The chain employs TRBV19 and TRBJ1-1; 7 bases fit TRBD1. Germline CDR1 is LNHDA and CDR2 is SQIVND (reference sequence). Trimming cost V 5 bases and J 5 bases; bases outside gene matches: 5. This CDR3 is 13 amino acids long.

The rearrangement joins TRBV5-4 to TRBJ2-2; 8 nucleotides agree with TRBD2. Trimming at V came to 3 bases and at J to 1 base, leaving 5 bases not matched to a gene. CDR1 SGHNT and CDR2 YYREEE come from the germline V gene (reference sequence). The CDR3 runs 16 residues. CDR3 sequence: CASSSSSGWNTGELFF. CDR3 nucleotide sequence: TGTGCCAGCAGCTCCTCTAGCGGGTGGAACACCGGGGAGCTGTTTTTT.

J is TRBJ2-5 and V is TRBV7-2; 8 positions agree with TRBD2. Looked up from germline, CDR1 is SGHTA and CDR2 is FQGNSA. The J segment lost 5 bases and the V segment lost 1 base, leaving 18 bases of the junction unmatched. The CDR3 covers 19 residues. CDR3 coding DNA: TGTGCCAGCAGCTTAGGAATCTTGGCCGGGAGGGGGTTAGGCGAGACCCAGTACTTC. Translating it yields CASSLGILAGRGLGETQYF.

V and J are TRBV19 and TRBJ2-7, with a tentative D call TRBD2 (6 bases). Per germline, CDR1 LNHDA and CDR2 SQIVND (reference sequence). The length of the CDR3 is 14 residues. Trimming removed 2 bases from V and 5 bases from J, with 13 bases in between. CDR3 residues: CASSIKEGVNEQYF. The DNA for the CDR3 is TGTGCCAGTAGTATAAAGGAGGGAGTCAACGAGCAGTACTTC.